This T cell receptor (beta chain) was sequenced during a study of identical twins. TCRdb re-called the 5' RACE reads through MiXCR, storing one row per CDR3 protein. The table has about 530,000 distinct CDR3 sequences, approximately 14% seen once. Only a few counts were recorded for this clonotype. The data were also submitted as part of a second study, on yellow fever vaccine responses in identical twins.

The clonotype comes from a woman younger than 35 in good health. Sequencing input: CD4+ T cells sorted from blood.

The CDR3 spells CASSPGTVLHSEQFF. In nucleotides, the CDR3 is TGCGCCAGCAGCCCCGGGACAGTCCTCCATAGTGAGCAGTTCTTC. The chain carries TRBV5-1 and TRBJ2-1; 7 bases are shared with TRBD1. Per germline, CDR1 SGHRS and CDR2 YFSETQ. This CDR3 has 15 residues. V shed 4 bases and J 9 bases; nucleotides not matched to a gene: 13.